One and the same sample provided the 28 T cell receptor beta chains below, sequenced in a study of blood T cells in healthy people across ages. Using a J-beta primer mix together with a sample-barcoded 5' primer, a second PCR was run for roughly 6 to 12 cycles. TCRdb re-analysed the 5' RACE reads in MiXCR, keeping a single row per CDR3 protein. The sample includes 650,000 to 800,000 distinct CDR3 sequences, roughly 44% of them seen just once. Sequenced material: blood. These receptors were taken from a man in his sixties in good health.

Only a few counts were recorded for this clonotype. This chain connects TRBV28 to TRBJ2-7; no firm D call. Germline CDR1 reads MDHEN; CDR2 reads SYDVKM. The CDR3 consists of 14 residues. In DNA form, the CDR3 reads TGTGCAGCAGCCTCCCTGACGGCCTCCTACGAGCAGTACTTC. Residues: CAAASLTASYEQYF.

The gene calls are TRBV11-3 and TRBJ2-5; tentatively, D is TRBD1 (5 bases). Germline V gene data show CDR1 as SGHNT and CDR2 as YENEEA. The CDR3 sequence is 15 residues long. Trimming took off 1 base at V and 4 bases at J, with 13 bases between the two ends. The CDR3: CASSLGQTVSETQYF. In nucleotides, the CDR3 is TGTGCCAGCAGCTTAGGTCAGACAGTATCAGAGACCCAGTACTTC.

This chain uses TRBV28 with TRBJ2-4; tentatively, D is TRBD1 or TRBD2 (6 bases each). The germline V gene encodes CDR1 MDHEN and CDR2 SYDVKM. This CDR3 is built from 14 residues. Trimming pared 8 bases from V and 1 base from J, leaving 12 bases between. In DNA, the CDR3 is TGTGCCAGCTGTGGGGGGCCTGCCAAAAACATTCAGTACTTC. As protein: CASCGGPAKNIQYF.

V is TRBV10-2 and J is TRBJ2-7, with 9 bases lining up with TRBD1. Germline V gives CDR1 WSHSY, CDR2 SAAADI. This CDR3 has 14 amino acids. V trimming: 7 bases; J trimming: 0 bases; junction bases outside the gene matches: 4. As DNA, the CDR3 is TGCGCCAGCAATATACAGGGGGCCTCCTACGAGCAGTACTTC. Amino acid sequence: CASNIQGASYEQYF.

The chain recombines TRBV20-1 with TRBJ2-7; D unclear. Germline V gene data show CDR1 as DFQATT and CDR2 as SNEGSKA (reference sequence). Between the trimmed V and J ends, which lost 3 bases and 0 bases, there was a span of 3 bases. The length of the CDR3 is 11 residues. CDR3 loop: CSASISYEQYF. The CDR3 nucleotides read TGCAGTGCTAGTATCTCCTACGAGCAGTACTTC.

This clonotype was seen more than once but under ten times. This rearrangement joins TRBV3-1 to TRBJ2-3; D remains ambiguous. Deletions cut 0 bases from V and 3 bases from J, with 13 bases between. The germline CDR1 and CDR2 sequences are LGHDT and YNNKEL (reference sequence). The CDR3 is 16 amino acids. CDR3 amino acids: CASSQDSPLSTDTQYF. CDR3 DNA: TGTGCCAGCAGCCAAGATTCCCCCCTCAGTACAGATACGCAGTATTTT.

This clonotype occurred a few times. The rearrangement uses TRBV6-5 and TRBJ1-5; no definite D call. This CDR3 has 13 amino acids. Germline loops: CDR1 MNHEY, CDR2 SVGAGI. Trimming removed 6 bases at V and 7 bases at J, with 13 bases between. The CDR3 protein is CASSFAAGQPQHF. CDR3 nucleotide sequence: TGTGCCAGCAGCTTCGCCGCCGGACAGCCCCAGCATTTT.

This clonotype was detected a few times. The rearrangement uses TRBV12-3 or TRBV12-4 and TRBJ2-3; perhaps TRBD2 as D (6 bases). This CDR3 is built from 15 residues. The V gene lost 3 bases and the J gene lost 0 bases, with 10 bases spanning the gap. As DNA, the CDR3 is TGTGCCAGCAGTTTGCTCGGGGGTAGCACAGATACGCAGTATTTT. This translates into CASSLLGGSTDTQYF.

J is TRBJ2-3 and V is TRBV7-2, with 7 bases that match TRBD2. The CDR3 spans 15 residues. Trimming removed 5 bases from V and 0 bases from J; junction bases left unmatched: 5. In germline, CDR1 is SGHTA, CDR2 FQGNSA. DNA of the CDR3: TGTGCCAGCAGCAACGGACTAGGGAGCACAGATACGCAGTATTTT. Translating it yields CASSNGLGSTDTQYF. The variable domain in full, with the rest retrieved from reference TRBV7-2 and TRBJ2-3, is GAGVSQSPSNKVTEKGKDVELRCDPISGHTALYWYRQSLGQGLEFLIYFQGNSAPDKSGLPSDRFSAERTGGSVSTLTIQRTQQEDSAVYLCASSNGLGSTDTQYFGPGTRLTVL.

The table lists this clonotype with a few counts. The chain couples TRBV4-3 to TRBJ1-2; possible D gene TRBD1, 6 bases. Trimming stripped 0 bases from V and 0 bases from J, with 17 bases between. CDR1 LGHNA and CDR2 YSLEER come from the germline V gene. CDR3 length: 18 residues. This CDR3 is CASSQEVWGGEANYGYTF. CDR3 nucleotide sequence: TGCGCCAGCAGCCAAGAAGTATGGGGGGGCGAGGCTAACTATGGCTACACCTTC.

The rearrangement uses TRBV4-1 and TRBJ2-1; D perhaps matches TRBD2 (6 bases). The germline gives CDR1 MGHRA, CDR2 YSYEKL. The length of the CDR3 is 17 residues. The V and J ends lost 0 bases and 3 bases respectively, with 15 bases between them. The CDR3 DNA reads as TGCGCCAGCAGCCAAGACCTGATTGGGCGGGGCTACAATGAGCAGTTCTTC. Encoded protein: CASSQDLIGRGYNEQFF.

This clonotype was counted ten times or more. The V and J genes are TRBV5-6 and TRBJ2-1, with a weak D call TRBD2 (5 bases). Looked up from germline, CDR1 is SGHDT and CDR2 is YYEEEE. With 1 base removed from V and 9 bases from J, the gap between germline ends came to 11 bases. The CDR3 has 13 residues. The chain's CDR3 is CASSLPLGGEQFF. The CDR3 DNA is TGTGCCAGCAGCTTGCCCCTAGGAGGTGAGCAGTTCTTC.

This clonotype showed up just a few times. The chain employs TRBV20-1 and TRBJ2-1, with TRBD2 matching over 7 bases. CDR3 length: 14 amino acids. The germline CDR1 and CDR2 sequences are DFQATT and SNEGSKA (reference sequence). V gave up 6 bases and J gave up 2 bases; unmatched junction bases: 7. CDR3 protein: CSAAGLVAYNEQFF. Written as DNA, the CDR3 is TGCAGTGCAGCCGGACTAGTGGCCTACAATGAGCAGTTCTTC.

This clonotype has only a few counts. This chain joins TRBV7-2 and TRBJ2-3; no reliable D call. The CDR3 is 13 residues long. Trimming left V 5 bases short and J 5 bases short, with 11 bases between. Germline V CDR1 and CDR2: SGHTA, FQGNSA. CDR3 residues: CASSLQPEDTQYF. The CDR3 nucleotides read TGTGCCAGCAGCCTACAGCCCGAAGATACGCAGTATTTT. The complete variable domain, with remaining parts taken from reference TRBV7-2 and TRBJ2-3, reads GAGVSQSPSNKVTEKGKDVELRCDPISGHTALYWYRQSLGQGLEFLIYFQGNSAPDKSGLPSDRFSAERTGGSVSTLTIQRTQQEDSAVYLCASSLQPEDTQYFGPGTRLTVL.

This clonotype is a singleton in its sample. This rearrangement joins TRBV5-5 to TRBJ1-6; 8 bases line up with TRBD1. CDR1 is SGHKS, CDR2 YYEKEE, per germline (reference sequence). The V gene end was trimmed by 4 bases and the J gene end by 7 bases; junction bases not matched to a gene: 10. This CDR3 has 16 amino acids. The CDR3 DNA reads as TGTGCCAGCAGCCTCGGCTCTGGGACAGGAAATTCACCCCTCCACTTT. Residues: CASSLGSGTGNSPLHF.

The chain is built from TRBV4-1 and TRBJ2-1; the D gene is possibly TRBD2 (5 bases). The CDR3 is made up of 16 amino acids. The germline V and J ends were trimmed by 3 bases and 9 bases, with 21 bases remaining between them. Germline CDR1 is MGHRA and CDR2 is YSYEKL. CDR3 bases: TGCGCCAGCAGCCATGAAACTGGTGGGAGCGTAAGTGAGCAGTTCTTC. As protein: CASSHETGGSVSEQFF.

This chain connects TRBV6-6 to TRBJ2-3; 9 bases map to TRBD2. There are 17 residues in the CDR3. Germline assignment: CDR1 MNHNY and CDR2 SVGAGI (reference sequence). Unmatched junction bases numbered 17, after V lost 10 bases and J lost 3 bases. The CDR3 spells CATGGLAGGQSTDTQYF. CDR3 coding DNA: TGTGCCACCGGAGGTTTGGCGGGGGGGCAGTCTACAGATACGCAGTATTTT.

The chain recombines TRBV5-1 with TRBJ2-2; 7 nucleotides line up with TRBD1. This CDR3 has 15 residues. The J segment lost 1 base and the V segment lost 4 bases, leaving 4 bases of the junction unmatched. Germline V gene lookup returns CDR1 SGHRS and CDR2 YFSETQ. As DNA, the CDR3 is TGCGCCAGCAGCACGGGACAGAGGAACACCGGGGAGCTGTTTTTT. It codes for CASSTGQRNTGELFF. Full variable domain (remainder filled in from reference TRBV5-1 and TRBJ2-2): KAGVTQTPRYLIKTRGQQVTLSCSPISGHRSVSWYQQTPGQGLQFLFEYFSETQRNKGNFPGRFSGRQFSNSRSEMNVSTLELGDSALYLCASSTGQRNTGELFFGEGSRLTVL.

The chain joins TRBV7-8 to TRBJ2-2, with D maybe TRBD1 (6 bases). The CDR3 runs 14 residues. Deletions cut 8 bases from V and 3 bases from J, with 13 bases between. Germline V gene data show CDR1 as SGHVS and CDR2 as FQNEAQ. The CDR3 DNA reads TGTGCCAGCGGACGGACAGAGTACACCGGGGAGCTGTTTTTT. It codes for CASGRTEYTGELFF. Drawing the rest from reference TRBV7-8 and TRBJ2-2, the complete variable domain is GAGVSQSPRYKVAKRGQDVALRCDPISGHVSLFWYQQALGQGPEFLTYFQNEAQLDKSGLPSDRFFAERPEGSVSTLKIQRTQQEDSAVYLCASGRTEYTGELFFGEGSRLTVL.

The CDR3 DNA follows: TGTGCCAGCAGCGTGTACCCGGGGTCGGAGACCCAGTACTTC. It encodes CASSVYPGSETQYF. The chain uses TRBV5-6 and TRBJ2-7; D might be TRBD2 (5 bases). The J call is doubtful: the DNA matches TRBJ2-5 better. From germline, CDR1 is SGHDT and CDR2 YYEEEE. The CDR3 totals 14 residues.

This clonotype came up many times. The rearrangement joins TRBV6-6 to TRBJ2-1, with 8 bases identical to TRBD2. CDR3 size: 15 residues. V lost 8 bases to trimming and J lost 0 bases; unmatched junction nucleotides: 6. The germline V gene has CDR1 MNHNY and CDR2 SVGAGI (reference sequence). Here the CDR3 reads CASLLSGGSYNEQFF. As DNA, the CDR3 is TGTGCCAGCCTACTAAGCGGGGGCTCCTACAATGAGCAGTTCTTC.

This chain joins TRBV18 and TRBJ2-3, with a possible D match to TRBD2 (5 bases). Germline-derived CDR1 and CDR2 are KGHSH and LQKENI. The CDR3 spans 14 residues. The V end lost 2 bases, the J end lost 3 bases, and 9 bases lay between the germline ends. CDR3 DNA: TGTGCCAGCTCACCATACACTAGAACAGATACGCAGTATTTT. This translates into CASSPYTRTDTQYF.

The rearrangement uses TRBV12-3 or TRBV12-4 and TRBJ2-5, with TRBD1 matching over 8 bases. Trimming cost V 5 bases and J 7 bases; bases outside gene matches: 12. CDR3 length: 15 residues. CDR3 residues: CASSTLDRVVGTQYF. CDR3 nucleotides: TGTGCCAGCAGTACCCTGGACAGGGTAGTGGGGACCCAGTACTTC.

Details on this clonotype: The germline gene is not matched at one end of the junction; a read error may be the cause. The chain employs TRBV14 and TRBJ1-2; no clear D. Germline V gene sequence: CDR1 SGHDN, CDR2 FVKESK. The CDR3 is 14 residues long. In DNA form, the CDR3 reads TGTGCCAGCAGCCAAGTTTCCCAAAGCTATGGTTACACCTTC. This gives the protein CASSQVSQSYGYTF.

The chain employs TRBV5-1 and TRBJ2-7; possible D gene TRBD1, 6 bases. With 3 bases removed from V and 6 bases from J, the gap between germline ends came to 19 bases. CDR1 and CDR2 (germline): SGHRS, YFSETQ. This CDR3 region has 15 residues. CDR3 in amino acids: CASSWSGQTSSEQYF. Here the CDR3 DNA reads TGCGCCAGCAGCTGGTCGGGACAAACTTCTTCCGAGCAGTACTTC.

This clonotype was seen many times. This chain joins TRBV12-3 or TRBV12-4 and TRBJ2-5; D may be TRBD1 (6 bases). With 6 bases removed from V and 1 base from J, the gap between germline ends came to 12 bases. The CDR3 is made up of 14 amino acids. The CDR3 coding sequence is TGTGCCAGCAGGACGGGACACTCCCAAGAGACCCAGTACTTC. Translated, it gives CASRTGHSQETQYF.

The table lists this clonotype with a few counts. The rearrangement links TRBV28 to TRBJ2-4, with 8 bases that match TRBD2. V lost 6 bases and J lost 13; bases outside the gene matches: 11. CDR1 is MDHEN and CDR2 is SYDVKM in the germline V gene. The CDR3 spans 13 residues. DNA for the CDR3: TGTGCCAGCAGCCGGGGGGGTAGTATACAGCAGTACTTC. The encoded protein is CASSRGGSIQQYF.

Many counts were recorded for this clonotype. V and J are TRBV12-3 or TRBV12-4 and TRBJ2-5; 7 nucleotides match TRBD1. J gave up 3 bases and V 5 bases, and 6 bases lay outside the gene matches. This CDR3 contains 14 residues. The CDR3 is CASSPDRRKETQYF. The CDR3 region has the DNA TGTGCCAGCAGTCCGGACAGGCGCAAAGAGACCCAGTACTTC.